Described below is a single T cell receptor (beta chain) sequence and its context. What it binds is not known. Peripheral blood from each donor was collected in a volume of approximately 10 milliliters. Each sample had at least 6.5 million PBMCs isolated. Germline V gives CDR1 LGHNA, CDR2 YSLEER. The CDR3 runs to 15 residues. This sample is part of a study of blood T cells in healthy people across ages. Study-level results: Older age went with lower TCR beta diversity per million T cells, in a roughly linear way.

A second PCR, run for about 7 to 11 cycles, used a sample-barcoded 5' primer plus a J-beta primer mix. Each cDNA molecule, via a template-switch adaptor with 12 random nucleotides, was tagged. TCRdb ran MiXCR on the 5' RACE reads and lists one entry per CDR3 protein. The sample carries 270,000 or so distinct CDR3 sequences, roughly 29% recorded once. The sample taken for sequencing was blood. This chain uses TRBV4-3 with TRBJ2-5, with TRBD1 identical over 9 bases. The end of the DNA fits TRBJ2-7 better, so the J call may be wrong. This TCR derives from a woman in her seventies in good health. CDR3 protein: CASSAGTGHTYEQYF. The CDR3 coding sequence is TGCGCCAGCAGCGCCGGGACAGGGCATACCTACGAGCAGTACTTC.